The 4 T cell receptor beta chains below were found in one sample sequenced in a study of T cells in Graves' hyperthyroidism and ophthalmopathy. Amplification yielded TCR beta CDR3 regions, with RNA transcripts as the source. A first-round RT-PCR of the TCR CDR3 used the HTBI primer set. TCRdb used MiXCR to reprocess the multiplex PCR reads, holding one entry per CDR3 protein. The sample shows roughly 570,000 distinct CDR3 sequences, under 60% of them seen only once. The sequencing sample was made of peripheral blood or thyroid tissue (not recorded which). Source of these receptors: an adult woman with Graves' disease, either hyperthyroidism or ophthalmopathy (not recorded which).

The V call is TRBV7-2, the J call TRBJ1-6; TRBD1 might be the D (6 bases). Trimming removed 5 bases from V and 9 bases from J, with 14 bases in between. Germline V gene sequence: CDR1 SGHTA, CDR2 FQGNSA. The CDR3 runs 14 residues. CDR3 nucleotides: TGTGCCAGCAGCCGCGCAGGGGAGGTTTCACCCCTCCACTTT. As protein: CASSRAGEVSPLHF. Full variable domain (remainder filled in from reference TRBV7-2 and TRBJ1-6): GAGVSQSPSNKVTEKGKDVELRCDPISGHTALYWYRQSLGQGLEFLIYFQGNSAPDKSGLPSDRFSAERTGGSVSTLTIQRTQQEDSAVYLCASSRAGEVSPLHFGNGTRLTVT.

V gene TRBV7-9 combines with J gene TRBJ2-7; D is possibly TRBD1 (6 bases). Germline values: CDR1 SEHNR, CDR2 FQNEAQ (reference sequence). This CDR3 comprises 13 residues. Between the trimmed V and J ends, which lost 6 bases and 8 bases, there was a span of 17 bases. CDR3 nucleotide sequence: TGTGCCAGCAGACAGACAGGTGTATACAAGCAGTACTTC. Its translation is CASRQTGVYKQYF.

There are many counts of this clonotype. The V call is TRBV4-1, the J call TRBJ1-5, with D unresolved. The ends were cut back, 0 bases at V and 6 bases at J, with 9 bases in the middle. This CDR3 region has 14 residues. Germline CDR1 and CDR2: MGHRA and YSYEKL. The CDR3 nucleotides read TGCGCCAGCAGCCAAGAGAGCGGCGGTCAGCCCCAGCATTTT. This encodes CASSQESGGQPQHF.

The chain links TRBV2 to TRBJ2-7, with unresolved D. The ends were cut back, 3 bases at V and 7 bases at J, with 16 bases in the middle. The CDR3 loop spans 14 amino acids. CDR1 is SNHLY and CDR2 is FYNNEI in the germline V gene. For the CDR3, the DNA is TGTGCCAGCAGTGAGATGGGCGGATACAATGAGCAGTACTTC. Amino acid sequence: CASSEMGGYNEQYF.